The entry below gives a single T cell receptor (beta chain) sequence along with its context. Its cognate antigen has yet to be identified. Base qualities are not recorded, but no much larger clone differs from it by a single base. TCRbeta CDR3 regions were amplified from genomic DNA using the immunoSEQ Assay, a bias-controlled multiplex PCR. Under the source paper's analysis protocol: The number of nucleated cells in each sample was estimated from the amplification of reference gene primers within the assay. Sequence reads were collapsed and filtered to measure the absolute abundance of every unique TCRbeta CDR3 rearrangement. For each sample, productive Simpson clonality was calculated by taking the square root of Simpson's diversity index across productive rearrangements. Here the immuneACCESS table is served through TCRdb, limited to in-frame sequences with V and J called. Missing clones are a known gap in these copies; in checked studies unresolved V genes cover under half, and the rest lacks a known reason. The DNA was the basis for D and trimming; V, J and clone size are from that table. For this sample the table gives about 260,000 clones, of which around 87% were detected only once. The ten largest account for about 2.5% of the sample.

Each collaborating institution followed its own protocols to collect whole blood in K2EDTA tubes. For TCRbeta analysis, collaborators shipped samples as frozen whole blood, isolated PBMCs, or DNA extracted from either of those sample types. This record belongs to a study of blood T cell repertoires in COVID-19 (dated by TCRdb to 2019 to 2021). Concerning the study at large: Samples from collaborators originated in the United States, Italy and Spain and spanned both the acute and convalescent phases of COVID-19. Deeply sampled blood TCRbeta repertoires from subjects exposed to, actively infected with, or recovered from COVID-19 were included in the dataset. Where HLA class I and class II types were available, the types were taken from metadata supplied by the sample provider, not from assay-based typing. A freely available public database, intended as a resource for researchers studying the immune response to SARS-CoV-2, is where the repertoires were released. The samples were drawn from the first 160 participants of the ongoing ImmuneRACE study and from 950 to 1,500 subjects provided by 6 global collaborators. The sample metadata nearly always contained a de-identified subject ID, COVID-19 status, age in years and sex. The prospective study material was composed of cDNA or gDNA derived from T cells, B-cell-depleted T cells, or PBMCs.

The germline V and J ends show losses of 2 bases and 8 bases respectively, and no gene match explains 5 bases of the junction. From the cysteine through the phenylalanine, the CDR3 covers 15 amino acids. Only the CDR3 part of the read is kept: 45 bases, read in frame from the first base. CDR1 and CDR2, looked up from the germline V gene (reference sequence), are MNHNY and SVGAGI. General study outcomes and caveats: The amount of clinical and demographic metadata varied by source and participant and was provided uncurated.

Specimen: peripheral blood. The sequence links TRBV6-6 to TRBJ1-6, with 8 middle bases fitting TRBD1. This receptor was obtained from a woman in her forties or fifties with acute or convalescent COVID-19. The bases read TGTGCCAGCAGTTACCCCAACAGGGGGGATTCACCCCTCCACTTT. It codes for CASSYPNRGDSPLHF.